A selection of T cell receptor beta chains follows, all from one sample in a study of blood T cells in healthy people across ages. TCRdb itself ran the 5' RACE reads through MiXCR, one entry per CDR3 protein. The sample has under 1 million distinct CDR3 sequences, approximately 44% seen once. The sequencing sample was made of blood. These receptors all stem from a man in his sixties in good health. Both conserved end residues are part of each CDR3. D genes are given only for firm matches. Size is omitted from some rows. Given values are once, few, many or a class for expanded clones.

D gene,J gene,V gene,clone size,CDR3 protein,CDR3 DNA
TRBD1,TRBJ1-1,TRBV20-1,.,CSARTGTGGTEAFF,TGCAGTGCTAGAACCGGGACAGGGGGGACTGAAGCTTTCTTT
.,TRBJ2-5,TRBV5-5,few,CASSLEVLASGSVETQYF,TGTGCCAGCAGCTTGGAGGTCCTCGCATCAGGGTCGGTAGAGACCCAGTACTTC
TRBD2,TRBJ2-3,TRBV7-2,.,CACSSPRLAGSPTDTQYF,TGTGCCTGCAGCTCCCCCCGACTAGCGGGGAGCCCCACAGATACGCAGTATTTT
.,TRBJ2-7,TRBV14,few,CASSPIHRDEQYF,TGTGCCAGCAGCCCGATCCACAGGGACGAGCAGTACTTC
.,TRBJ1-6,TRBV11-2,few,CASSLGLGMNSPLHF,TGTGCCAGCAGCTTAGGTCTGGGGATGAATTCACCCCTCCACTTT
.,TRBJ2-5,TRBV5-5,many,CASSFSLIETQYF,TGTGCCAGCAGCTTTTCTCTGATCGAGACCCAGTACTTC
.,TRBJ2-6,TRBV6-5,.,CASSYSTISGANVLTF,TGTGCCAGCAGTTACTCTACCATCTCTGGGGCCAACGTCCTGACTTTC
.,TRBJ2-1,TRBV29-1,many,CSAEGGYNEQFF,TGCAGCGCCGAGGGCGGCTACAATGAGCAGTTCTTC
TRBD1,TRBJ2-7,TRBV28,.,CASSGSGTGKSYEQYF,TGTGCCAGCAGTGGTTCCGGGACAGGGAAGTCCTACGAGCAGTACTTC
TRBD1,TRBJ1-1,TRBV10-3,.,CAIKGQGLNTEAFF,TGTGCCATCAAGGGACAGGGGTTGAACACTGAAGCTTTCTTT
.,TRBJ2-6,TRBV2,.,CASSESAAILGANVLTF,TGTGCCAGCAGTGAATCGGCGGCAATCCTCGGGGCCAACGTCCTGACTTTC
TRBD1,TRBJ1-2,TRBV20-1,.,CSANPLDRDNGYTF,TGCAGTGCTAACCCACTAGACAGGGATAATGGCTACACCTTC
TRBD2,TRBJ2-7,TRBV12-3/TRBV12-4,.,CASSFRLAGSGYEQYF,TGTGCCAGCAGTTTTAGGCTAGCGGGGTCAGGCTACGAGCAGTACTTC
.,TRBJ1-6,TRBV19,.,CASSPMKEGRNSPLHF,TGTGCCAGTAGTCCGATGAAGGAGGGACGGAATTCACCCCTCCACTTT
TRBD1,TRBJ2-7,TRBV6-1,.,CASSSPTDRGEYEQYF,TGTGCCAGCAGCTCCCCTACGGACAGGGGTGAATACGAGCAGTACTTC
TRBD1,TRBJ2-1,TRBV6-2/TRBV6-3,.,CASTRHQGDRANEQFF,TGTGCCAGCACCCGGCATCAAGGCGACAGGGCCAATGAGCAGTTCTTC
.,TRBJ1-2,TRBV7-3,.,CASSLGGWGALGYTF,TGTGCCAGCAGCTTAGGGGGCTGGGGGGCGTTGGGCTACACCTTC
TRBD1,TRBJ1-4,TRBV3-1,.,CASSHTGGSNEKLFF,TGTGCCAGCAGCCATACAGGGGGCTCCAATGAAAAACTGTTTTTT
.,TRBJ2-7,TRBV20-1,few,CSAGQRLHGGYF,TGCAGTGCTGGACAGCGTCTTCACGGGGGGTACTTC
TRBD2,TRBJ2-5,TRBV20-1,.,CSARDSSGGATVTQYF,TGCAGTGCTAGAGATTCTAGCGGGGGGGCTACAGTGACCCAGTACTTC
.,TRBJ2-7,TRBV25-1,few,CASSDYRAEQYF,TGTGCCAGCAGTGATTATCGGGCCGAGCAGTACTTC
TRBD2,TRBJ2-3,TRBV7-2,few,CASKTSGATDTQYF,TGTGCCAGCAAGACTAGCGGGGCCACAGATACGCAGTATTTT
.,TRBJ2-7,TRBV7-2,.,CASSLTAGAYEQYF,TGTGCCAGCAGCTTAACTGCAGGGGCCTACGAGCAGTACTTC